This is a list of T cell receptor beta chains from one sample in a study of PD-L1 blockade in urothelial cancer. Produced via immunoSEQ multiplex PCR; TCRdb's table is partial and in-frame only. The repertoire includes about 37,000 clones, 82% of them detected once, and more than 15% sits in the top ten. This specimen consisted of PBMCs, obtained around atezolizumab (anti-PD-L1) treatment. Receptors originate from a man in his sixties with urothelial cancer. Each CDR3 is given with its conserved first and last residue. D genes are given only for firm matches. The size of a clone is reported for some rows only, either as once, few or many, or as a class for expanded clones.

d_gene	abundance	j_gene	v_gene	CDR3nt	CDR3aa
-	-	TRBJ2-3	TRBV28	TGTGCCAGCAACCGCCGACAGATCACAGATACGCAGTATTTT	CASNRRQITDTQYF
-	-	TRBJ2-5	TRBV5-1	TGCGCCAGCAGCAGTTACCTACGGGAGACCCAGTACTTC	CASSSYLRETQYF
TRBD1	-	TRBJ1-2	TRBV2	TGTGCCAGCAGCCCCCCAGGGGGCGATGGCTACACCTTC	CASSPPGGDGYTF
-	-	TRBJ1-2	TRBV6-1	TGTGCCAGCAGTGAAGGGTCCTCATGGAGCGGCTACACCTTC	CASSEGSSWSGYTF
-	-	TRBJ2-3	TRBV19	TGTGCCAGTAGTCCAAGCGGCACATCTAGGGGAGGTACGCAGTATTTT	CASSPSGTSRGGTQYF
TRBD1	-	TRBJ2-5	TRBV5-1	TGCGCCAGCAGCAGGGGGGACAGGGGCCAAGAGACCCAGTACTTC	CASSRGDRGQETQYF
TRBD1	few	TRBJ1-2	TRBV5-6	TGTGCCAGCAGCTTGAGAGGGGGCGCGGGGATGAGGAACTATGGCTACACCTTC	CASSLRGGAGMRNYGYTF
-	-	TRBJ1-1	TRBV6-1	TGTGCCAGCAGTGAAGCGGTGTCTGGGGCCACTGAAGCTTTCTTT	CASSEAVSGATEAFF
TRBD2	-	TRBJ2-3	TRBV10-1	TGCGCCAGCAGTGATCAAGCGGGGGGGCCAGTTGATACGCAGTATTTT	CASSDQAGGPVDTQYF
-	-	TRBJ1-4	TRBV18	TGTGCCAGCTCACCGACCCCGGAGGGTGAAAAACTGTTTTTT	CASSPTPEGEKLFF
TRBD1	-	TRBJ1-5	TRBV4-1	TGCGCCAGCAGCCCCTGGACAGGGGTCAGCAATCAGCCCCAGCATTTT	CASSPWTGVSNQPQHF
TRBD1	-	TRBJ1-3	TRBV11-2	TGTGCCAGCAGCTCTAATACAGGGGGCGCTGGAAACACCATATATTTT	CASSSNTGGAGNTIYF
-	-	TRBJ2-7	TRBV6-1	TGTGCCAGCAGTCGAGAGAGGACAGAGTACTACGAGCAGTACTTC	CASSRERTEYYEQYF
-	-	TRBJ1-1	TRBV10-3	TGTGCCACCCAAACCGGGGTGAACACTGAAGCTTTCTTT	CATQTGVNTEAFF
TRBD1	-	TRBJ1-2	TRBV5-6	TGTGCCAGCAGCCAGAACAGGGGCCCAAACTATGGCTACACCTTC	CASSQNRGPNYGYTF
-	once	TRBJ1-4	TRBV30	TGTGCCTGGAGCCAGGGGACATCATATGAAAAACTGTTTTTT	CAWSQGTSYEKLFF
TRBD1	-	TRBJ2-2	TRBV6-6	TGTGCCAGCAGTTACCCGCGGACAGGGGGCACCGGGGAGCTGTTTTTT	CASSYPRTGGTGELFF
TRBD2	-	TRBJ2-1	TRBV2	TGTGCCAGCTCACTAGCGGGGGTTTACAATGAGCAGTTCTTC	CASSLAGVYNEQFF
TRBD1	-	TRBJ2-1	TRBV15	TGTGCCACCAGAACCGGGACAGGGAAGTACAATGAGCAGTTCTTC	CATRTGTGKYNEQFF
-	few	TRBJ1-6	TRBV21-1	TGTGCCAGCAGCAAATATAGGACAGGGAACTATAATTCACCCCTCCACTTT	CASSKYRTGNYNSPLHF
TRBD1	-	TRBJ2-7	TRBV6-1	TGTGCCAGCAGGGAATGGACAGGGTCCGACGAGCAGTACTTC	CASREWTGSDEQYF
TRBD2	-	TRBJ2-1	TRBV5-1	TGCGCCAGCAGCTCCGACCTAGCGGGGGGATACAATGAGCAGTTCTTC	CASSSDLAGGYNEQFF
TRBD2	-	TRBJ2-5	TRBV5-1	TGCGCCAGCAGCTTCCACGATAGCCCTAGCGGGGGACAAGAGACCCAGTACTTC	CASSFHDSPSGGQETQYF
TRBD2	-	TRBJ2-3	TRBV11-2	TGTGCCAGCAGCTTGTTTGGCGGGGGGGTTTCAGATACGCAGTATTTT	CASSLFGGGVSDTQYF
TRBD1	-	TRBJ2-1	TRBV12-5	TGTGCTAGTGGGATGACAGGGGGCCTTGAGCAGTTCTTC	CASGMTGGLEQFF
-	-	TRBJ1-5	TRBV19	TGTGCCAGTAGTGGGGGCATGACTAGCAATCAGCCCCAGCATTTT	CASSGGMTSNQPQHF
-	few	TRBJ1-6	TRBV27	TGTGCCAGCAGCAGCGACGCTGGGGGCAGGGTAACTTCACCCCTCCACTTT	CASSSDAGGRVTSPLHF
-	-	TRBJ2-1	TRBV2	TGTGCCAGCAGTGTTTTAGTGAATGAGCAGTTCTTC	CASSVLVNEQFF
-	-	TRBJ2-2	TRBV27	TGTGCCAGTACAAGTCACGGGGAGCTGTTTTTT	CASTSHGELFF
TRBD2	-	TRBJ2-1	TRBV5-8	TGTGCCAGCAGCTTGTTGGCGGGGGTAGAGCAGTTCTTC	CASSLLAGVEQFF
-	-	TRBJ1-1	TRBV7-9	TGTGCCAGCAGCTTTCCCCGACAGCCCAGTGAAGCTTTCTTT	CASSFPRQPSEAFF
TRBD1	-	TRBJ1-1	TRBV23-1	TGCGCCAGCAGTCAATCCGGGGACAGGGGGGACACTGAAGCTTTCTTT	CASSQSGDRGDTEAFF
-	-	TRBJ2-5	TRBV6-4	TGTGCCAGCGACACTAGCAGGCAAGAGACCCAGTACTTC	CASDTSRQETQYF
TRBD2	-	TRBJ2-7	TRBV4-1	TGCGCCAGCAGCCCCAACCCCATGACTAGCGGGGGTTCCTACGAGCAGTACTTC	CASSPNPMTSGGSYEQYF
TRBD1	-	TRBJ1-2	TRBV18	TGTGCCAGCTCGGGACAGGGGTCATATGGCTACACCTTC	CASSGQGSYGYTF
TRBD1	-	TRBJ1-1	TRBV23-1	TGCGCCAGCAGTCTACAGGGGCGGGGGAACACTGAAGCTTTCTTT	CASSLQGRGNTEAFF
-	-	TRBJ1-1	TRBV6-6	TGTGCCAGTTCCTACAGGCTGAACACTGAAGCTTTCTTT	CASSYRLNTEAFF
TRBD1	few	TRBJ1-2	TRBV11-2	TGTGCCAGCAGCCCAAGCCCGACAGGGGGCTATGGCTACACCTTC	CASSPSPTGGYGYTF
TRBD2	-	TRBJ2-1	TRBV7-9	TGTGCCAGCAGCCCTCCAGGACTAGTGGTGGATGAGCAGTTCTTC	CASSPPGLVVDEQFF
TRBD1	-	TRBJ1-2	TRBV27	TGTGCCAGCAGTTCACGGACAGGGTCTAATGGCTACACCTTC	CASSSRTGSNGYTF
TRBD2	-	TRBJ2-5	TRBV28	TGTGCCAGCAGTTTAAGGGTGTCGGCGGGGGGGCCGGAGACCCAGTACTTC	CASSLRVSAGGPETQYF